This entry concerns a single TCR beta chain. The source of the sample is a study of PD-L1 blockade in urothelial cancer. This CDR3 is built from 12 residues. Germline lookup yields CDR1 MDHEN and CDR2 SYDVKM. V lost 8 bases to trimming and J lost 3 bases, with 8 bases between them. Time point specified: pretreatment peripheral blood. The diagnosis in patients was locally advanced or metastatic urothelial carcinoma. Data came from immunoSEQ multiplex PCR; TCRdb stores just in-frame clones and leaves some out. The sample lists 60,000 to 65,000 clones, about 86% occurring once. The V gene is TRBV28, the J gene TRBJ2-1; maybe TRBD1 (6 bases). Material: PBMCs, obtained around atezolizumab (anti-PD-L1) treatment. This clonotype was obtained from a man between 65 and 80 years old with urothelial cancer. CDR3 residues: CASGGFYNEQFF. CDR3 in DNA: TGTGCCAGCGGGGGCTTCTACAATGAGCAGTTCTTC.